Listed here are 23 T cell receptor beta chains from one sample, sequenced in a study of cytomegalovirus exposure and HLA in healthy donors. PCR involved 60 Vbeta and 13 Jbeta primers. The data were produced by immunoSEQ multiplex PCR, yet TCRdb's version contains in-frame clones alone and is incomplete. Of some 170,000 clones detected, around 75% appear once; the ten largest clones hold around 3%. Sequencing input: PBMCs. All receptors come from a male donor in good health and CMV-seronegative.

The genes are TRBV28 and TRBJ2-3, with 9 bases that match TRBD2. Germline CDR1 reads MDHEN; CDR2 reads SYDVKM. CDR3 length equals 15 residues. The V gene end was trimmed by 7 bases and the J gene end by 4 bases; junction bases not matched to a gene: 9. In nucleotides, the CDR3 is TGTGCCAGCACCCTCGGGCTAGCGGGACCAGATACGCAGTATTTT. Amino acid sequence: CASTLGLAGPDTQYF.

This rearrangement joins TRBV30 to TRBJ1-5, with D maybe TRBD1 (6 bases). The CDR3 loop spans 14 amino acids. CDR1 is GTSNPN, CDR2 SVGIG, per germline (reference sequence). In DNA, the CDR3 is TGTGCATACGCCCAGGGGAACAGCAATCAGCCCCAGCATTTT. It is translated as CAYAQGNSNQPQHF.

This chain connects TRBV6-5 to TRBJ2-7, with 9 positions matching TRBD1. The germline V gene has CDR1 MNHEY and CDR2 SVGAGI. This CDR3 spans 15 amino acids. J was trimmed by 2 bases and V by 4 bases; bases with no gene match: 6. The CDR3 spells CASSFAGTGPYEQYF. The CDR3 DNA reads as TGTGCCAGCAGTTTTGCCGGGACAGGGCCCTACGAGCAGTACTTC.

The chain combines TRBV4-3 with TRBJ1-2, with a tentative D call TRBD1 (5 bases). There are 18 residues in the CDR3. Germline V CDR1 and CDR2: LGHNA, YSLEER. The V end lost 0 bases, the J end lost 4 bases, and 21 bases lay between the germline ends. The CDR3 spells CASSQDVTLQGGFYGYTF. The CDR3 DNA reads TGCGCCAGCAGCCAAGATGTGACCCTCCAGGGTGGGTTCTATGGCTACACCTTC.

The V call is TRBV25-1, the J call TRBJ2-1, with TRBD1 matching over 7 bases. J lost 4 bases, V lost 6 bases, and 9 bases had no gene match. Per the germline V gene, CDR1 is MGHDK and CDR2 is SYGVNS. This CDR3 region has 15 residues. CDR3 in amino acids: CASRIRGRGYNEQFF. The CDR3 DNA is TGTGCCAGCAGGATTAGGGGGCGCGGGTACAATGAGCAGTTCTTC.

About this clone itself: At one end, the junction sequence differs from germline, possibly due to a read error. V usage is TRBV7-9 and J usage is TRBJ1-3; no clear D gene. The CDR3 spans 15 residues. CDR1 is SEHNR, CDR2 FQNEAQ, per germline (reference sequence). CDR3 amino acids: CSSSYAWSSGNTIYF. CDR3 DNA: TGTTCCAGCAGCTATGCATGGAGCTCTGGAAACACCATATATTTT.

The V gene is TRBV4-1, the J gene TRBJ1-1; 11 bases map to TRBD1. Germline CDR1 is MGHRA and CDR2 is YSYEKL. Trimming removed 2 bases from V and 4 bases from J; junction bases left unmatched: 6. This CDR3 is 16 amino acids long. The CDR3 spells CASSQRTGGMGTEAFF. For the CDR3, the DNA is TGCGCCAGCAGCCAAAGGACAGGGGGCATGGGCACTGAAGCTTTCTTT.

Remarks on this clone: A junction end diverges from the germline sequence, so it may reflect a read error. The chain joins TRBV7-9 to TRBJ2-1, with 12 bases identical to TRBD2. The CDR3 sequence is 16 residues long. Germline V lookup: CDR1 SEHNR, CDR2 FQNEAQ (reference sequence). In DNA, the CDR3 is TGTTCCAGCAGCCCCCGGACTAGCGGGGCCAACAATGAGCAGTTCTTC. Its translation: CSSSPRTSGANNEQFF.

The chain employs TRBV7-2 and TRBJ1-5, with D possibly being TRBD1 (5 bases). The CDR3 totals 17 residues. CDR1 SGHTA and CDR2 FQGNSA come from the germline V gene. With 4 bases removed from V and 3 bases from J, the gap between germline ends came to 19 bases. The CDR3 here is CASSSRGVVPYNQPQHF. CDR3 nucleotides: TGTGCCAGCAGCTCTCGGGGGGTCGTCCCCTACAATCAGCCCCAGCATTTT.

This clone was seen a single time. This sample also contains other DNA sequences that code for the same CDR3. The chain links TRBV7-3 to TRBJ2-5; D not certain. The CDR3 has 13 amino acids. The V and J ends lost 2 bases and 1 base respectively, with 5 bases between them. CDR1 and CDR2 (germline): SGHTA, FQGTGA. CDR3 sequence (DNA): TGTGCCAGCAGCTTAGTCCGCCAAGAGACCCAGTACTTC. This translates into CASSLVRQETQYF.

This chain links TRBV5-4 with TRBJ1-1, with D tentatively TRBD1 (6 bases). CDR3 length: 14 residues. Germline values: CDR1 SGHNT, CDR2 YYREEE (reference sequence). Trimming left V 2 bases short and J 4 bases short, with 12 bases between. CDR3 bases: TGTGCCAGCAGCTTTAACAGGGATCGCACTGAAGCTTTCTTT. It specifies CASSFNRDRTEAFF.

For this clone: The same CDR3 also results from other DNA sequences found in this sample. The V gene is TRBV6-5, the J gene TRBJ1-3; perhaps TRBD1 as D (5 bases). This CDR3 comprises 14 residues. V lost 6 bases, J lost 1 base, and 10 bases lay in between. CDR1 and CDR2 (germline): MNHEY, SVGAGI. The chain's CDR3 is CASSIGQSGNTIYF. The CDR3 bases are TGTGCCAGCAGCATAGGACAATCTGGAAACACCATATATTTT.

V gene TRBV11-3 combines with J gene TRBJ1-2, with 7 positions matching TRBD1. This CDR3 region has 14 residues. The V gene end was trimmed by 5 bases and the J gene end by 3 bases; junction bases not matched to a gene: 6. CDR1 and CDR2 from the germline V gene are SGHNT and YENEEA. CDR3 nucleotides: TGTGCCAGCAGCCCAGACAGGGAGCACTATGGCTACACCTTC. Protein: CASSPDREHYGYTF. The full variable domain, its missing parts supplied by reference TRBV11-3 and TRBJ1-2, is EAGVVQSPRYKIIEKKQPVAFWCNPISGHNTLYWYLQNLGQGPELLIRYENEEAVDDSQLPKDRFSAERLKGVDSTLKIQPAELGDSAVYLCASSPDREHYGYTFGSGTRLTVV.

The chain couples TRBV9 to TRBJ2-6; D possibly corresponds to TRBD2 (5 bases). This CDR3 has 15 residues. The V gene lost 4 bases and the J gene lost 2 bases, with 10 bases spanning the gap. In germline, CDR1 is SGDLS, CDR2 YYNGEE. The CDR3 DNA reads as TGTGCCAGCAGCATCCGGGGTACTGGGGCCAACGTCCTGACTTTC. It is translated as CASSIRGTGANVLTF. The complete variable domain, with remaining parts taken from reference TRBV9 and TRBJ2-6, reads DSGVTQTPKHLITATGQRVTLRCSPRSGDLSVYWYQQSLDQGLQFLIQYYNGEERAKGNILERFSAQQFPDLHSELNLSSLELGDSALYFCASSIRGTGANVLTFGAGSRLTVL.

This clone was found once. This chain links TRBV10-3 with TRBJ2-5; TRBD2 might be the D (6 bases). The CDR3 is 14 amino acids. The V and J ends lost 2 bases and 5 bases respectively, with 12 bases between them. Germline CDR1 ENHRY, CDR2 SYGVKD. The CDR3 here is CAISEGDGGETQYF. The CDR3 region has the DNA TGTGCCATCAGTGAGGGGGATGGGGGGGAGACCCAGTACTTC.

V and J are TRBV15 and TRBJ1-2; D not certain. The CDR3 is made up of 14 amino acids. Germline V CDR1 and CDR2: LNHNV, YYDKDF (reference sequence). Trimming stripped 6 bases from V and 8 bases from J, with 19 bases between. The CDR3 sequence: CATSRGGFLSGYTF. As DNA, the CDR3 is TGTGCCACCAGTCGTGGCGGATTTTTATCCGGCTACACCTTC.

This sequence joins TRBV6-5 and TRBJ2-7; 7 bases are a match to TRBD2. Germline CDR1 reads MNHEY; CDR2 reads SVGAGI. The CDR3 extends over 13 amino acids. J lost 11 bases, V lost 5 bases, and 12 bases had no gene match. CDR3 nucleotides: TGTGCCAGCAGTCCAATTGGACTCCGGGGGGAGTACTTC. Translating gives CASSPIGLRGEYF.

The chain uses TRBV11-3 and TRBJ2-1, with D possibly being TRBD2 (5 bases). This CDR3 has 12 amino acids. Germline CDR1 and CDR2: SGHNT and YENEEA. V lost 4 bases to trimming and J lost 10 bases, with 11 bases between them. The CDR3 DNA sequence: TGTGCCAGCAGCTCCGGACTTGGAGAGCAGTTCTTC. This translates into CASSSGLGEQFF.

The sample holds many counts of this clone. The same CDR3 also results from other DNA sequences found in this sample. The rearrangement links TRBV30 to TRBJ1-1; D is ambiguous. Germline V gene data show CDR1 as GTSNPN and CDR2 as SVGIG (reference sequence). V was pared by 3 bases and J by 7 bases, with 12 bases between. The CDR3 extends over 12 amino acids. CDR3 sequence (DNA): TGTGCCTGGAGCCCCCCTCCCTTTGAAGCTTTCTTT. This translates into CAWSPPPFEAFF.

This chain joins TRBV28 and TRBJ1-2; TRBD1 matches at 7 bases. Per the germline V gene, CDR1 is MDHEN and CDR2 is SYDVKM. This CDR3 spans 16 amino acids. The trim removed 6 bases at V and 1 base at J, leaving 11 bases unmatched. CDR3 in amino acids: CASSPPPGQNNYGYTF. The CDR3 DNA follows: TGTGCCAGCAGCCCCCCACCGGGACAGAATAACTATGGCTACACCTTC.

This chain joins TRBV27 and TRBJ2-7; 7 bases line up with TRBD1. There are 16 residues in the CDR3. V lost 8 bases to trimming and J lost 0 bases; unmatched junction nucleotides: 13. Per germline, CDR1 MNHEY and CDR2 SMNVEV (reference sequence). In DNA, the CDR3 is TGTGCCAGCGGCCAAGGGACAGAACAGACCTCCTACGAGCAGTACTTC. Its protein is CASGQGTEQTSYEQYF.

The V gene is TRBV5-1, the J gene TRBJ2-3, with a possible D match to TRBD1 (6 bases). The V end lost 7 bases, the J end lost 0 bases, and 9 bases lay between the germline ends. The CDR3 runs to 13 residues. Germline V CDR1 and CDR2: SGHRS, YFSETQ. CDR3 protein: CASSDSSTDTQYF. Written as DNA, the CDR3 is TGCGCCAGCTCGGACAGTAGCACAGATACGCAGTATTTT.

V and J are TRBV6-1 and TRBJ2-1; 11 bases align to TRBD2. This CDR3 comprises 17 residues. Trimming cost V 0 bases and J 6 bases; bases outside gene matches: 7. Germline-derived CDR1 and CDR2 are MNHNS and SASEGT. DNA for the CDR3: TGTGCCAGCAGTGAAGCCAGACTAGCGGGGACTTTCAATGAGCAGTTCTTC. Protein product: CASSEARLAGTFNEQFF.